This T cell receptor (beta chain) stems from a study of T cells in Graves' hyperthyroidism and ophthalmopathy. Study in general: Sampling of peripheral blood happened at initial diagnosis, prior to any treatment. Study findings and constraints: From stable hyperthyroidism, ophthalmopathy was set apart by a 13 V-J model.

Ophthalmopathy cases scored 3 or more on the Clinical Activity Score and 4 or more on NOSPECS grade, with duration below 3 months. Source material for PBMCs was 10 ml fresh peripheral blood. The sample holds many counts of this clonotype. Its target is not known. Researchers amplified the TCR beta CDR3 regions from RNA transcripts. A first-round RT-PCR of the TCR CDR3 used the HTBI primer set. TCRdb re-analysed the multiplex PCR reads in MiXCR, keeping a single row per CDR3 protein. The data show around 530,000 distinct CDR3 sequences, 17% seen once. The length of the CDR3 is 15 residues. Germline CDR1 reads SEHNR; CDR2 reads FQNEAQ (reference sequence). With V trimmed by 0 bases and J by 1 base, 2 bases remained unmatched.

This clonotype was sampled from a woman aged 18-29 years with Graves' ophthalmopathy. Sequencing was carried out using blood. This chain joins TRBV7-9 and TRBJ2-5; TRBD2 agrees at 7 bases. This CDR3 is CASSLALASQETQYF. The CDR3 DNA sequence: TGTGCCAGCAGCTTAGCACTAGCGAGCCAAGAGACCCAGTACTTC.